Listed below are T cell receptor beta chains from one sample, sequenced in a study of blood T cell repertoires in COVID-19. Measured with immunoSEQ multiplex PCR; TCRdb has only the in-frame clones, and not every one. The profile shows around 200,000 clones, 65% to 85% of them singletons. Sequenced material: peripheral blood. These TCRs come from a human donor with acute or convalescent COVID-19. The donor label of this sample is uncertain. Both conserved end residues are part of each CDR3. A D gene is named only where the DNA matches it firmly. Some rows mark clone size as missing; the rest say once, few, many or name a class of expanded clone.

D,J,length,V,size,DNA,CDR3
.,TRBJ1-5,14,TRBV6-5,.,TGTGCCAGCAGTACTACCTATAGCAATCAGCCCCAGCATTTT,CASSTTYSNQPQHF
.,TRBJ1-6,14,TRBV9,once,TGTGCCAGCAGCGTATACAGGGACGGCTCACCCCTCCACTTT,CASSVYRDGSPLHF
TRBD2,TRBJ2-2,17,TRBV11-2,.,TGTGCCAGCAGCTCTCGCGGGCGGGGGGGCCCTACCGGGGAGCTGTTTTTT,CASSSRGRGGPTGELFF
TRBD1,TRBJ2-7,14,TRBV7-9,.,TGTGCCAGCAGCCGGGGACAGCAATTAGACGGGCAGTACTTC,CASSRGQQLDGQYF
TRBD2,TRBJ2-3,17,TRBV23-1,once,TGCGCCAGCAGTCAATCCCGGGAAGCGGGGGGGCGTGATACGCAGTATTTT,CASSQSREAGGRDTQYF
.,TRBJ1-4,11,TRBV2,.,TGTGCCAGCAGTGAAAGCGAAAAACTGTTTTTT,CASSESEKLFF
.,TRBJ1-5,18,TRBV9,.,TGTGCCAGCATGGGCGTGGCTCCAGGTCAGCATAGCAATCAGCCCCAGCATTTT,CASMGVAPGQHSNQPQHF
.,TRBJ1-1,15,TRBV3-1/TRBV3-2,once,TGTGCCAGCAGCCAAGACCAACAGTTAAACACTGAAGCTTTCTTT,CASSQDQQLNTEAFF
.,TRBJ2-6,13,TRBV6-4,.,TGTGCCAGTAGGGGCTCTGGGGCCAACGTCCTGACTTTC,CASRGSGANVLTF
.,TRBJ1-2,15,TRBV4-1,few,TGCGCCAGCAGCCAAGGTTTGACATCTAACTATGGCTACACCTTC,CASSQGLTSNYGYTF
.,TRBJ1-1,16,TRBV5-4,.,TGTGCCAGCAGCTTGGAGCGGTCCACGATTAACACTGAAGCTTTCTTT,CASSLERSTINTEAFF
.,TRBJ1-3,15,TRBV3-1/TRBV3-2,.,TGTGCCAGCAGCCTAGGCGGGGGGGCCGGAAACACCATATATTTT,CASSLGGGAGNTIYF
TRBD1,TRBJ1-4,19,TRBV4-2,.,TGTGCCAGCAGCCAGGGATATTATCCTACAGGGGAAGGAGATGAAAAACTGTTTTTT,CASSQGYYPTGEGDEKLFF
.,TRBJ2-2,13,TRBV5-1,.,TGCGCCAGCAGCCTTTCGGGGGCCGGGGAGCTGTTTTTT,CASSLSGAGELFF
TRBD1,TRBJ1-2,16,TRBV19,.,TGTGCCAGTAGTATCGGGACAGGGAGCCGCGGCTATGGCTACACCTTC,CASSIGTGSRGYGYTF
TRBD2,TRBJ2-5,14,TRBV5-5,.,TGTGCCAGCAGCTTGGGGACTAGCCGAGAGACCCAGTACTTC,CASSLGTSRETQYF
.,TRBJ1-1,14,TRBV19,.,TGTGCCAGTAGCCGGGATCAGTTGAGCACTGAAGCTTTCTTT,CASSRDQLSTEAFF
TRBD1,TRBJ1-4,14,TRBV5-1,.,TGCGCCAGCAGCTTAGGACAGGGAAATGAAAAACTGTTTTTT,CASSLGQGNEKLFF
.,TRBJ1-6,16,TRBV19,.,TGTGCCAGTAGTGTCCCCGGAGGGCCCGGCGGTTCACCCCTCCACTTT,CASSVPGGPGGSPLHF
.,TRBJ2-1,14,TRBV7-9,.,TGTGCCAGCAGCTTAGCCGCTCTCACGGGTGAGCAGTTCTTC,CASSLAALTGEQFF
.,TRBJ2-7,16,TRBV5-5,once,TGTGCCAGCAGCTCGGACCCGACGTGGGGAGACTACGAGCAGTACTTC,CASSSDPTWGDYEQYF
TRBD1,TRBJ1-2,13,TRBV5-1,.,TGCGCCAGCAGCCCAGGGGGCGGGTATGGCTACACCTTC,CASSPGGGYGYTF
.,TRBJ1-3,15,TRBV7-2,.,TGTGCCAGCGAACCTGGCGGTGGTGCTGGAAACACCATATATTTT,CASEPGGGAGNTIYF
.,TRBJ1-5,16,TRBV25-1,once,TGTGCCAGCAGTGGTGAACACGGGGGATTTAATCAGCCCCAGCATTTT,CASSGEHGGFNQPQHF
TRBD1,TRBJ2-2,15,TRBV2,.,TGTGCCAGCATCATGGACAGGAGGAACACCGGGGAGCTGTTTTTT,CASIMDRRNTGELFF
.,TRBJ2-7,11,TRBV5-1,.,TGCGCCAGCAGCTTGGGGGCCGAGCAGTACTTC,CASSLGAEQYF
TRBD2,TRBJ2-2,15,TRBV15,.,TGTGCCACCAGCATACTAGCGGGAGCCCCCGGGGAGCTGTTTTTT,CATSILAGAPGELFF
TRBD1,TRBJ1-1,13,TRBV6-5,.,TGTGCCAGCAGTTACCAGGGGGACGCTGAAGCTTTCTTT,CASSYQGDAEAFF
TRBD1,TRBJ1-6,15,TRBV6-5,few,TGTGCCAGCAGTTACGGCCAGGGGGGTAATTCACCCCTCCACTTT,CASSYGQGGNSPLHF
.,TRBJ1-6,12,TRBV12-3/TRBV12-4,once,TGTGCCAGCAGGTTCTCGGGTTCACCCCTCCACTTT,CASRFSGSPLHF
TRBD2,TRBJ2-7,13,TRBV12-3/TRBV12-4,.,TGTGCCAGCAGTTTCCCGGGGGGGCGAGAGCAGTACTTC,CASSFPGGREQYF
TRBD2,TRBJ2-1,14,TRBV7-2,.,TGTGCCAGCCAGCGTGATAGCGGGAGCACTGAGCAGTTCTTC,CASQRDSGSTEQFF
TRBD1,TRBJ1-1,17,TRBV3-1/TRBV3-2,.,TGTGCCAGCAGCCCTTTCCGGGACAGGGGACGAAGAAGTGAAGCTTTCTTT,CASSPFRDRGRRSEAFF
.,TRBJ1-1,14,TRBV30,few,TGTGCCTGGAGCGGGGGGGCGCGGGACACTGAAGCTTTCTTT,CAWSGGARDTEAFF
.,TRBJ2-7,14,TRBV5-4,.,TGTGCCAGCACTCGGGATGGGGGGTCCTACGAGCAGTACTTC,CASTRDGGSYEQYF
TRBD2,TRBJ2-1,18,TRBV15,.,TGTGCCACCAGCAGATCCCGGCGGGCCAGCGGGAGAGACAATGAGCAGTTCTTC,CATSRSRRASGRDNEQFF
TRBD2,TRBJ2-7,13,TRBV27,.,TGTGCCAGCAGCAATAGCGGGAAAAACGAGCAGTACTTC,CASSNSGKNEQYF
.,TRBJ2-5,12,TRBV5-6,.,TGTGCCAGCAGCTTACCCCCCGGGACCCAGTACTTC,CASSLPPGTQYF
TRBD1,TRBJ1-4,15,TRBV7-9,.,TGTGCCAGCAGCACGCGACAGGGCCCTAATGAAAAACTGTTTTTT,CASSTRQGPNEKLFF
TRBD2,TRBJ2-2,14,TRBV30,.,TGTGCCTGGAGGGGTTTAGCGGGAGTCGGGGAGCTGTTTTTT,CAWRGLAGVGELFF
.,TRBJ1-4,15,TRBV6-5,once,TGTGCCAGCAGTTCGGTCCCGGAGACTAATGAAAAACTGTTTTTT,CASSSVPETNEKLFF
.,TRBJ1-5,14,TRBV2,.,TGTGCCAGCAGACCAGGCTATAGCAATCAGCCCCAGCATTTT,CASRPGYSNQPQHF
.,TRBJ2-5,12,TRBV2,once,TGTGCCAGCACTGGAGATCAAGAGACCCAGTACTTC,CASTGDQETQYF
TRBD1,TRBJ2-7,14,TRBV19,.,TGTGCCAGTAGTTCTGGACAGGGGGGCTACGAGCAGTACTTC,CASSSGQGGYEQYF
TRBD1,TRBJ1-4,15,TRBV19,.,TGTGCCAGTAGTGTAAGGACAGGGGGCAATGAAAAACTGTTTTTT,CASSVRTGGNEKLFF
.,TRBJ1-4,14,TRBV5-8,once,TGTGCCAGCAGTTTACAGTCCCGTAATGAAAAACTGTTTTTT,CASSLQSRNEKLFF
.,TRBJ1-5,16,TRBV28,.,TGTGCCAGCAGCCCCCCCACATTAGGGACTGACCAGCCCCAGCATTTT,CASSPPTLGTDQPQHF
TRBD1,TRBJ1-2,15,TRBV6-1,.,TGTGCCAGCAGTGAACTGGGACAGGGATACTATGGCTACACCTTC,CASSELGQGYYGYTF